What follows are 24 T cell receptor beta chains derived from one specimen sequenced in a study of tumor-infiltrating lymphocytes in primary liver carcinoma. Blood RNA came from unsorted whole blood; germline DNA was also extracted. TCR beta cDNA was made from around 520 ng total RNA with a constant-region primer. For TCR beta, libraries were produced by three nested multiplex PCR rounds using slightly modified ARM-PCR. In the first two PCR rounds, TRBV1-TRBV30 forward primers were paired with a C-beta reverse primer, and each round lasted around 10 cycles. Each CDR3 protein gets one entry after TCRdb re-called the multiplex PCR reads with MiXCR. The sample consists of some 190,000 distinct CDR3 sequences, less than 65% of them appearing once. Sequenced material: peripheral blood. All receptors derive from a man between 40 and 49 years old with primary liver carcinoma and hepatitis B virus infection.

The chain is built from TRBV28 and TRBJ2-2, with TRBD1 matching over 7 bases. Germline V gene data show CDR1 as MDHEN and CDR2 as SYDVKM. Trimming at V came to 8 bases and at J to 2 bases, leaving 2 bases not matched to a gene. This CDR3 is built from 13 residues. The CDR3 region is CASWDSNTGELFF. The CDR3 nucleotides are TGTGCCAGCTGGGACAGTAACACCGGGGAGCTGTTTTTT.

Worth noting for this clonotype: With a much larger clone just one base away, this may be a read error. The chain combines TRBV29-1 with TRBJ2-5; D possibly corresponds to TRBD2 (5 bases). The V gene's germline CDR1 is SQVTM and CDR2 ANQGSEA. This CDR3 has 12 residues. V lost 4 bases to trimming and J lost 5 bases, with 11 bases between them. CDR3 sequence (DNA): TGCAGCGTTGCCGACGGGGTTGAGACCCAGTACTTC. It is translated as CSVADGVETQYF.

This clonotype has a handful of counts. This may stem from a read error, because a much larger clone lies one nucleotide away. The chain employs TRBV11-2 and TRBJ2-4; 7 bases are shared with TRBD1. Germline CDR1 SGHAT, CDR2 FQNNGV. This CDR3 region has 14 residues. The CDR3 DNA reads TGTGCCAGCAGCTCCCGACAGGGCGTGAGCATTCGGTACTTC. This codes for CASSSRQGVSIRYF.

On this clonotype: One base away lies a much larger clone, so this may be a sequencing read error. The chain links TRBV29-1 to TRBJ2-1; a weak D match, TRBD2 (5 bases). The CDR3 consists of 13 residues. Trimming took off 6 bases at V and 10 bases at J, with 19 bases between the two ends. CDR1 SQVTM and CDR2 ANQGSEA come from the germline V gene. CDR3 protein: CSVASPKGNEQFF. As DNA, the CDR3 is TGCAGCGTCGCTAGCCCTAAAGGGAACGAGCAGTTCTTC.

There are a few counts of this clonotype. Written as DNA, the CDR3 is TGTGCCAGCAGTTGGACAGGGGGCATACAAGAGACCCAGTACTTC. This codes for CASSWTGGIQETQYF. The chain joins TRBV6-5 to TRBJ2-5; the match to TRBD1 covers 11 bases. CDR1 and CDR2 (germline): MNHEY, SVGAGI. The V and J ends lost 4 bases and 2 bases, in that order; junction bases with no gene match: 3. The CDR3 is 15 residues long.

This clonotype was detected once. Given a much more abundant clone one base away, this may be a read error. The gene calls are TRBV11-2 and TRBJ2-5, with D possibly TRBD1 on 6 matching bases. The germline V gene has CDR1 SGHAT and CDR2 FQNNGV. The CDR3 totals 14 residues. The V end lost 2 bases, the J end lost 5 bases, and 12 bases lay between the germline ends. CDR3 DNA sequence: TGTGCCAGCAGCTTATCGACAGGTCATGAGACCCAGTACTTC. This gives the protein CASSLSTGHETQYF.

The chain couples TRBV28 to TRBJ2-1, with D hard to call. Trimming left V 5 bases short and J 7 bases short, with 21 bases between. This CDR3 spans 16 amino acids. Germline V gene sequence: CDR1 MDHEN, CDR2 SYDVKM. This CDR3 reads CASSHPRMGRLNEQFF. In nucleotides, the CDR3 is TGTGCCAGCAGTCACCCCCGGATGGGTCGGTTAAATGAGCAGTTCTTC.

As regards this clonotype: This may be a read error, as it is one base from a much larger clone. V usage is TRBV29-1 and J usage is TRBJ1-1; D gene ambiguous. CDR1 is SQVTM and CDR2 is ANQGSEA in the germline V gene. CDR3 length: 14 residues. In DNA, the CDR3 is TGCTGCGTTGAAGATCGACGGTCGAACACTGAAGCTTTCTTT. Amino acid sequence: CCVEDRRSNTEAFF.

As concerns this clonotype: A much larger clone lies a single base off, so this may be a read error. This chain connects TRBV11-2 to TRBJ2-7; D could derive from TRBD1 or TRBD2 (6 bases each). Germline CDR1 reads SGHAT; CDR2 reads FQNNGV. The CDR3 runs 22 residues. This chain's CDR3 is CTSSLDPEDPGGPPYFFYEQYF. In DNA form, the CDR3 reads TGTACCAGCAGCTTAGATCCGGAGGATCCCGGGGGCCCACCTTATTTTTTCTACGAGCAGTACTTC.

The chain uses TRBV28 and TRBJ2-1, with TRBD1 as a possible D gene (5 bases). Between the trimmed V and J ends, which lost 6 bases and 7 bases, there was a span of 10 bases. CDR3 length: 12 amino acids. Looked up from germline, CDR1 is MDHEN and CDR2 is SYDVKM. CDR3 nucleotides: TGTGCCAGCAGATTAGACAGTAATGAGCAGTTCTTC. Amino acids: CASRLDSNEQFF.

Comments on this clonotype: A junction boundary mismatches the germline segment, possibly from a read error. The rearrangement links TRBV11-2 to TRBJ2-7; D not resolved. Germline V gene lookup returns CDR1 SGHAT and CDR2 FQNNGV. This CDR3 comprises 14 residues. The CDR3 reads CDSSPGLYSYEQCF. The CDR3 bases are TGTGACAGCAGCCCCGGCCTATACTCCTACGAGCAATGCTTC.

The gene calls are TRBV6-5 and TRBJ2-3; 9 bases map to TRBD2. The CDR3 extends over 15 amino acids. Germline trimming cut 3 bases from V and 5 bases from J; bases unmatched to any gene: 6. Germline V CDR1 and CDR2: MNHEY, SVGAGI. The CDR3 is CASSYGREGVDTQYF. The CDR3 bases are TGTGCCAGCAGTTATGGGCGGGAGGGTGTAGATACGCAGTATTTT.

This sequence joins TRBV4-1 and TRBJ1-3; D possibly corresponds to TRBD1 (6 bases). CDR3 length equals 15 residues. Trimming stripped 0 bases from V and 3 bases from J, with 9 bases between. The germline V gene encodes CDR1 MGHRA and CDR2 YSYEKL. As DNA, the CDR3 is TGCGCCAGCAGCCAAGAGGACAGTGTTGGAAACACCATATATTTT. Protein product: CASSQEDSVGNTIYF.

Remarks on this clonotype: Mismatch with germline at one junction end may stem from a read error. V gene TRBV11-2 combines with J gene TRBJ2-5; the D gene is possibly TRBD2 (6 bases). Germline values: CDR1 SGHAT, CDR2 FQNNGV. CDR3 length: 15 amino acids. This CDR3 reads CASSLAQWRGESQYF. The CDR3 nucleotides are TGTGCCAGCAGCTTAGCACAGTGGCGGGGAGAGTCCCAGTACTTC.

The chain is built from TRBV28 and TRBJ2-5; the D is unclear. V lost 4 bases, J lost 2 bases, and 14 bases lay in between. This CDR3 comprises 15 residues. Germline V gives CDR1 MDHEN, CDR2 SYDVKM. The CDR3 sequence is CASSSDRQVQETQYF. As DNA, the CDR3 is TGTGCCAGCAGTTCCGATCGACAAGTGCAAGAGACCCAGTACTTC.

This clonotype was recorded many times. This sequence joins TRBV11-2 and TRBJ2-2; 12 nucleotides agree with TRBD2. Per the germline V gene, CDR1 is SGHAT and CDR2 is FQNNGV. The CDR3 spans 18 residues. With 1 base clipped from V and 5 bases from J, the junction kept 8 bases outside the gene matches. The CDR3 DNA follows: TGTGCCAGCAGCTTAGCCCCTGGACTAGCGGGATGGACCGGGGAGCTGTTTTTT. Translation gives CASSLAPGLAGWTGELFF. The variable domain in full, with the rest retrieved from reference TRBV11-2 and TRBJ2-2, is EAGVAQSPRYKIIEKRQSVAFWCNPISGHATLYWYQQILGQGPKLLIQFQNNGVVDDSQLPKDRFSAERLKGVDSTLKIQPAKLEDSAVYLCASSLAPGLAGWTGELFFGEGSRLTVL.

A remark on this clonotype: The CDR3 carries no conserved terminal phenylalanine or tryptophan, so it likely arises from a read error. V gene TRBV11-2 combines with J gene TRBJ1-4; maybe TRBD1 (6 bases). The CDR3 runs to 14 residues. CDR1 and CDR2 from the germline V gene are SGHAT and FQNNGV. CDR3 coding DNA: TGTGTCAGCAGCTTTGGGGGCCCCGATGAAAAACTGTTTTCT. Amino acid sequence: CVSSFGGPDEKLFS.

The table lists this clonotype with a few counts. The chain recombines TRBV6-5 with TRBJ2-1, with 8 bases identical to TRBD2. CDR3 size: 15 residues. V trimming: 5 bases; J trimming: 8 bases; junction bases outside the gene matches: 11. Germline lookup yields CDR1 MNHEY and CDR2 SVGAGI. The CDR3 DNA reads TGTGCCAGCAGTCTTTCCGGGACTAGAAGCGATGAGCAGTTCTTC. Its translation is CASSLSGTRSDEQFF.

With regard to this clonotype: Germline is not matched at one junction end, which may reflect a read error. The chain has TRBV11-2 and TRBJ2-7; tentatively, D is TRBD2 (6 bases). CDR3 length equals 15 residues. Germline V gene sequence: CDR1 SGHAT, CDR2 FQNNGV. CDR3 in amino acids: CASRLERVESYEQYF. The CDR3 DNA reads as TGTGCCAGCAGGTTAGAGCGGGTGGAATCCTACGAGCAGTACTTC.

Remarks on this clonotype: Relative to the germline gene, one junction end is altered; a read error may explain this. The chain joins TRBV7-9 to TRBJ1-4; 8 bases are shared with TRBD1. Germline V gives CDR1 SEHNR, CDR2 FQNEAQ (reference sequence). The CDR3 length is 16 residues. CDR3 nucleotides: TGTGCAAGCAGCTTCGACTTGGACAGGGTCGGTGAAAAACTGCTTTTT. This gives the protein CASSFDLDRVGEKLLF. Full variable domain (missing parts from reference TRBV7-9 and TRBJ1-4): DTGVSQNPRHKITKRGQNVTFRCDPISEHNRLYWYRQTLGQGPEFLTYFQNEAQLEKSRLLSDRFSAERPKGSFSTLEIQRTEQGDSAMYLCASSFDLDRVGEKLLFGSGTQLSVL.

This clonotype turned up a few times. The chain carries TRBV28 and TRBJ2-5, with TRBD1 matching over 7 bases. Trimming took 2 bases from V and 1 from J; bases not matched to a gene: 7. The CDR3 runs to 16 residues. CDR1 is MDHEN and CDR2 is SYDVKM in the germline V gene. The CDR3 sequence is CASSLDQGTAQETQYF. In DNA form, the CDR3 reads TGTGCCAGCAGTTTAGACCAAGGGACAGCCCAAGAGACCCAGTACTTC. Based on the CDR3 plus reference TRBV28 and TRBJ2-5, the full variable domain is DVKVTQSSRYLVKRTGEKVFLECVQDMDHENMFWYRQDPGLGLRLIYFSYDVKMKEKGDIPEGYSVSREKKERFSLILESASTNQTSMYLCASSLDQGTAQETQYFGPGTRLLVL.

A remark on this clonotype: A single base separates this from a much larger clone, so it may be a read error. The rearrangement links TRBV29-1 to TRBJ2-5, with 7 bases identical to TRBD2. Unmatched junction bases numbered 9, after V lost 6 bases and J lost 5 bases. This CDR3 has 13 residues. The germline V gene encodes CDR1 SQVTM and CDR2 ANQGSEA. CDR3 bases: TGCAGCGTCCCCCTTAGGGAGGGTGAGACCCAGTACTTC. Its translation: CSVPLREGETQYF.

This clonotype occurred a few times. V usage is TRBV28 and J usage is TRBJ1-2, with a weak D call TRBD1 (5 bases). Trimming removed 3 bases from V and 4 bases from J, with 9 bases in between. The CDR3 sequence is 13 residues long. Germline CDR1 reads MDHEN; CDR2 reads SYDVKM. CDR3 nucleotide sequence: TGTGCCAGCAGTTTGGGGGAACTCTATGGCTACACCTTC. It translates to CASSLGELYGYTF.

This chain links TRBV10-3 with TRBJ2-2; 14 nucleotides match TRBD2. V lost 2 bases to trimming and J lost 6 bases; unmatched junction nucleotides: 8. The V gene's germline CDR1 is ENHRY and CDR2 SYGVKD. The CDR3 covers 18 residues. The CDR3 here is CAISEPGLAGGSSGELFF. The CDR3, as DNA: TGTGCCATCAGTGAGCCTGGACTAGCGGGAGGTTCATCCGGGGAGCTGTTTTTT.